Presented here are 14 T cell receptor beta chains from one specimen sequenced in a study of shared clonotypes between healthy human individuals. The assay was immunoSEQ multiplex PCR, and TCRdb's table has in-frame clones only and misses some. The repertoire holds about 520,000 clones, with 65% to 85% as singletons. The sequencing input was PBMCs. Every receptor here comes from a woman aged 40 to 50 in good health. Some clones in this sample may be carry-over from other donors' samples.

V is TRBV5-4 and J is TRBJ2-1; 10 positions match TRBD2. The J segment lost 4 bases and the V segment lost 4 bases, leaving 8 bases of the junction unmatched. Germline lookup yields CDR1 SGHNT and CDR2 YYREEE (reference sequence). The CDR3 covers 16 residues. The CDR3 is CASSRYTSGDYNEQFF. The CDR3 region has the DNA TGTGCCAGCAGCCGCTACACTAGCGGGGATTACAATGAGCAGTTCTTC.

The genes are TRBV11-1 and TRBJ2-1; 8 positions match TRBD2. Germline CDR1 is SGHAT and CDR2 is FQDESV (reference sequence). The V gene end was trimmed by 1 base and the J gene end by 7 bases; junction bases not matched to a gene: 6. The length of the CDR3 is 15 residues. The CDR3 is CASSLVAGGGNEQFF. The CDR3, as DNA: TGTGCCAGCAGCTTAGTGGCGGGAGGAGGGAATGAGCAGTTCTTC. Variable domain in full (rest from reference TRBV11-1 and TRBJ2-1): EAEVAQSPRYKITEKSQAVAFWCDPISGHATLYWYRQILGQGPELLVQFQDESVVDDSQLPKDRFSAERLKGVDSTLKIQPAELGDSAMYLCASSLVAGGGNEQFFGPGTRLTVL.

The V call is TRBV30, the J call TRBJ1-5; D is perhaps TRBD1 (6 bases). The length of the CDR3 is 16 residues. Germline V gene data show CDR1 as GTSNPN and CDR2 as SVGIG (reference sequence). V was pared by 0 bases and J by 0 bases, with 12 bases between. The CDR3 DNA reads TGTGCCTGGAGTGTACAGGGACGTGATAGCAATCAGCCCCAGCATTTT. Translation gives CAWSVQGRDSNQPQHF.

As to this clone: A much larger clone sits a single nucleotide away, making a read error possible. Distinct nucleotide sequences in the sample also encode this CDR3. This rearrangement joins TRBV7-9 to TRBJ2-2; 7 bases agree with TRBD2. The CDR3 contains 18 residues. Germline V gene sequence: CDR1 SEHNR, CDR2 FQNEAQ (reference sequence). J lost 2 bases, V lost 2 bases, and 11 bases had no gene match. The CDR3 reads CASSLLGRGGINTGELFF. CDR3 sequence (DNA): TGTGCCAGCAGCTTACTTGGACGCGGGGGAATAAACACCGGGGAGCTGTTTTTT. Full variable domain (rest looked up from reference TRBV7-9 and TRBJ2-2): DTGVSQNPRHKITKRGQNVTFRCDPISEHNRLYWYRQTLGQGPEFLTYFQNEAQLEKSRLLSDRFSAERPKGSFSTLEIQRTEQGDSAMYLCASSLLGRGGINTGELFFGEGSRLTVL.

Worth noting for this clone: Additional DNA sequences in this sample encode the identical CDR3. The gene calls are TRBV18 and TRBJ1-1, with a possible D match to TRBD1 (5 bases). Germline-derived CDR1 and CDR2 are KGHSH and LQKENI. The CDR3 covers 15 residues. Trimming cost V 1 base and J 0 bases, with 9 bases left between them. In DNA, the CDR3 is TGTGCCAGCTCACCACGGGGAGGGGTGAACACTGAAGCTTTCTTT. This translates into CASSPRGGVNTEAFF. Filled out from reference TRBV18 and TRBJ1-1, the complete variable domain reads NAGVMQNPRHLVRRRGQEARLRCSPMKGHSHVYWYRQLPEEGLKFMVYLQKENIIDESGMPKERFSAEFPKEGPSILRIQQVVRGDSAAYFCASSPRGGVNTEAFFGQGTRLTVV.

The sample holds a few counts of this clone. The genes are TRBV9 and TRBJ2-5; a weak D match, TRBD1 (5 bases). The CDR3 totals 15 residues. V lost 0 bases to trimming and J lost 0 bases, with 9 bases between them. Per germline, CDR1 SGDLS and CDR2 YYNGEE. In nucleotides, the CDR3 is TGTGCCAGCAGCGTAGGGCCCAGGGACCAAGAGACCCAGTACTTC. The encoded protein is CASSVGPRDQETQYF.

This clone has only a few counts. The chain carries TRBV5-1 and TRBJ2-3; 11 bases match TRBD2. V dropped 0 bases and J dropped 1; count of bases not matched to a gene: 1. Germline assignment: CDR1 SGHRS and CDR2 YFSETQ. This CDR3 has 16 amino acids. CDR3 amino acids: CASSLVAGGGTDTQYF. The CDR3 region has the DNA TGCGCCAGCAGCTTGGTAGCGGGAGGGGGCACAGATACGCAGTATTTT.

About this clone itself: A single base is all that separates this from a far larger clone, so a read error is likely. Other nucleotide sequences from this sample produce the same CDR3. CDR3 in DNA: TGCGCCTGGAGTAGGGGGAACGGGCAGCCCCAGCATTTT. Translating it yields CAWSRGNGQPQHF. The rearrangement joins TRBV30 to TRBJ1-5; possibly TRBD1 for D (6 bases). This CDR3 has 13 amino acids. The germline CDR1 and CDR2 sequences are GTSNPN and SVGIG (reference sequence).

Notes on this clone: A far larger clone differs by one base, so this is likely a read error. The same CDR3 also results from other DNA sequences found in this sample. The gene calls are TRBV5-1 and TRBJ1-2, with 7 bases identical to TRBD1. V shed 5 bases, J shed 1 base, and the junction held 5 bases outside the gene matches. This CDR3 is 14 amino acids long. The germline CDR1 and CDR2 sequences are SGHRS and YFSETQ. The CDR3 DNA reads as TGCGCCAGCAGAGGCGGGACAGTTAACTATGGCTACACCTTC. Protein sequence: CASRGGTVNYGYTF.

As to this clone: Additional DNA sequences in this sample encode the identical CDR3. This chain uses TRBV6-1 with TRBJ1-1, with D tentatively TRBD1 (5 bases). The germline V gene encodes CDR1 MNHNS and CDR2 SASEGT. The CDR3 extends over 11 amino acids. Between the trimmed V and J ends, which lost 4 bases and 8 bases, there was a span of 8 bases. In nucleotides, the CDR3 is TGTGCCAGCAGTGGGACAAGGGAAGCTTTCTTT. It specifies CASSGTREAFF.

The V and J genes are TRBV28 and TRBJ1-2; D gene uncertain. The CDR3 spans 18 residues. V dropped 3 bases and J dropped 4 bases, with 24 bases sitting between them. Germline CDR1 MDHEN, CDR2 SYDVKM. In DNA, the CDR3 is TGTGCCAGCAGTTTCGACCCCGGAGAGGGTAAGGGAGGCTATGGCTACACCTTC. Protein sequence: CASSFDPGEGKGGYGYTF.

The chain recombines TRBV4-1 with TRBJ1-2; tentatively, D is TRBD1 (6 bases). Trimming shortened V by 4 bases and J by 4 bases, and 16 bases separated the two germline ends. Germline V gene data show CDR1 as MGHRA and CDR2 as YSYEKL. The length of the CDR3 is 15 residues. Here the CDR3 reads CASSLTQGSFYGYTF. DNA for the CDR3: TGCGCCAGCAGCCTAACACAGGGATCCTTCTATGGCTACACCTTC.

This clone showed up just a few times. V and J are TRBV7-3 and TRBJ2-1; D gene unclear. Trimming took 2 bases from V and 7 from J, leaving 3 bases between them. The CDR3 totals 11 residues. Germline CDR1 reads SGHTA; CDR2 reads FQGTGA. The CDR3 sequence is CASSLGNEQFF. The CDR3 DNA follows: TGTGCCAGCAGCTTAGGGAATGAGCAGTTCTTC. The variable domain in full, with the rest retrieved from reference TRBV7-3 and TRBJ2-1, is GAGVSQTPSNKVTEKGKYVELRCDPISGHTALYWYRQSLGQGPEFLIYFQGTGAADDSGLPNDRFFAVRPEGSVSTLKIQRTERGDSAVYLCASSLGNEQFFGPGTRLTVL.

This clone was recorded many times. Other nucleotide sequences in the sample specify the same CDR3. This chain joins TRBV7-2 and TRBJ2-5; 7 nucleotides line up with TRBD1. This CDR3 is built from 15 residues. The V segment lost 4 bases and the J segment 5 bases; nucleotides outside the gene matches: 10. Germline loops: CDR1 SGHTA, CDR2 FQGNSA. In DNA, the CDR3 is TGTGCCAGCAGCTCAAGACAGGGTTGGGGGGAGACCCAGTACTTC. Protein sequence: CASSSRQGWGETQYF.